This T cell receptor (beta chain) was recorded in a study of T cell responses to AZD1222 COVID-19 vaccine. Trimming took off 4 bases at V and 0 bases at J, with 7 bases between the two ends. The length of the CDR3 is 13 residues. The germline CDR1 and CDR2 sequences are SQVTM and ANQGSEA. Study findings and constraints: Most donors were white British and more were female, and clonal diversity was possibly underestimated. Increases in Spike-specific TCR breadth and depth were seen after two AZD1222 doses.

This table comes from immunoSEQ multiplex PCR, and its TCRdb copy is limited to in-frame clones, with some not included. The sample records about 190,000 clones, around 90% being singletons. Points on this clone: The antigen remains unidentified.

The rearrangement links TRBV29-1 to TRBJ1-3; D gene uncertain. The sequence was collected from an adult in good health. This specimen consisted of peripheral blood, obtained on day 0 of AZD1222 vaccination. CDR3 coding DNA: TGCAGCGTTGCCTCCGGCTCTGGAAACACCATATATTTT. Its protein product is CSVASGSGNTIYF. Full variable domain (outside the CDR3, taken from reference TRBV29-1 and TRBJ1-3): SAVISQKPSRDICQRGTSLTIQCQVDSQVTMMFWYRQQPGQSLTLIATANQGSEATYESGFVIDKFPISRPNLTFSTLTVSNMSPEDSSIYLCSVASGSGNTIYFGEGSWLTVV.